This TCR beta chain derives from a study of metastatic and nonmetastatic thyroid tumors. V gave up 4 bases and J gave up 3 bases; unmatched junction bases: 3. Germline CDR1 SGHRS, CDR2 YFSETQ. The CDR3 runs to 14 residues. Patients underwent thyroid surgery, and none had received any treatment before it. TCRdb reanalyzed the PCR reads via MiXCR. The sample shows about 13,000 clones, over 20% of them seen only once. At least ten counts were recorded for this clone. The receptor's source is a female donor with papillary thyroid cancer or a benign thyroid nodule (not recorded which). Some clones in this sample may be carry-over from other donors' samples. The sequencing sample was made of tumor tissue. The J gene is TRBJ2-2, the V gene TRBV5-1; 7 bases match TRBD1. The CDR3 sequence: CASSEGQYTGELFF. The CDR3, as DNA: TGCGCCAGCAGCGAGGGACAGTACACCGGGGAGCTGTTTTTT.